This TCR beta chain was sequenced in a study of blood T cell repertoires in COVID-19. As for the study in general: COVID-19 samples from acute and convalescent phases originated in the United States, Italy and Spain.

This clone was found a few times. TCRdb's copy holds only in-frame clones and misses some; the assay was immunoSEQ multiplex PCR. The sample lists under 200,000 clones, roughly 82% occurring once. V shed 8 bases, J shed 4 bases, and the junction held 10 bases outside the gene matches. The CDR3 totals 15 residues. CDR1 and CDR2 (germline): SGHTA, FQGTGA. The Seattle site enrolled patients during active infection and followed them longitudinally. The TCR sequence derives from a woman aged 60-75 years with COVID-19, enrolled during active disease. This chain uses TRBV7-3 with TRBJ2-1, with TRBD2 matching 8 bases. Material: peripheral blood. The CDR3 sequence: CASGVRLARYNEQFF. The CDR3 DNA sequence: TGTGCCAGCGGGGTTCGACTAGCGAGGTACAATGAGCAGTTCTTC. The whole variable domain, remainder taken from reference TRBV7-3 and TRBJ2-1, is GAGVSQTPSNKVTEKGKYVELRCDPISGHTALYWYRQSLGQGPEFLIYFQGTGAADDSGLPNDRFFAVRPEGSVSTLKIQRTERGDSAVYLCASGVRLARYNEQFFGPGTRLTVL.